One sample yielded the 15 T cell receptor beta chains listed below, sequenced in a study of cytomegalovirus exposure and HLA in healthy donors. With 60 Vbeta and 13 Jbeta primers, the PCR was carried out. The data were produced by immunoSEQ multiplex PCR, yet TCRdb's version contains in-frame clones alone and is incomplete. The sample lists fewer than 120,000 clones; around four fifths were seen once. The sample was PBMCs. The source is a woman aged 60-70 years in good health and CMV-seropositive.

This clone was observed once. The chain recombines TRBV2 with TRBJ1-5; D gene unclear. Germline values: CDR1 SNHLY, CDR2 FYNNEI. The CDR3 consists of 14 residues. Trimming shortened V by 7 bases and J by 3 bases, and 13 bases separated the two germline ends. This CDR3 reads CASTAGWVNQPQHF. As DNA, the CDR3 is TGTGCCAGCACTGCGGGATGGGTCAATCAGCCCCAGCATTTT.

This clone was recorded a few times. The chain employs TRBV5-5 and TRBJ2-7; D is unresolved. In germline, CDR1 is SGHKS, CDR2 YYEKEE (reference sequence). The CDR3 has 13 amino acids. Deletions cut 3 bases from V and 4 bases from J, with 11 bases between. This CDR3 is CASSSFTTYEQYF. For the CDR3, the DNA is TGTGCCAGCAGCTCCTTCACAACATACGAGCAGTACTTC.

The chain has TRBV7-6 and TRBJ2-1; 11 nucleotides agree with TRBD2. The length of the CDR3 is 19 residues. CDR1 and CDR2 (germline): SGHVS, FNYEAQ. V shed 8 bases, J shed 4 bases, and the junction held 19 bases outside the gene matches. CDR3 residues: CASSLGGLAGGLDYNEQFF. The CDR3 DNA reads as TGTGCCAGCTCCTTGGGGGGGCTAGCGGGAGGCCTAGATTACAATGAGCAGTTCTTC.

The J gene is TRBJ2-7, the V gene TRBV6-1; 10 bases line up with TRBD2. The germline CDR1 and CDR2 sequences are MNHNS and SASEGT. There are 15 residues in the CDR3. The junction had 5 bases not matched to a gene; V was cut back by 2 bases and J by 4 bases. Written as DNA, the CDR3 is TGTGCCAGCAGTGAACTAGCGGGAGCTAGTTACGAGCAGTACTTC. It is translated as CASSELAGASYEQYF.

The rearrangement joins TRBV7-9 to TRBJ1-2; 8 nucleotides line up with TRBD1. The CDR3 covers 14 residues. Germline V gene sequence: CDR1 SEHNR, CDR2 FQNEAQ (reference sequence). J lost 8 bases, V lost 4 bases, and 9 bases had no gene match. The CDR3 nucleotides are TGTGCCAGCAGCTCCGGGCAGGGGGCGCGGGGCTACACCTTC. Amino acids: CASSSGQGARGYTF. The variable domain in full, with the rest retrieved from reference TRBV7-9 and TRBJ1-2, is DTGVSQNPRHKITKRGQNVTFRCDPISEHNRLYWYRQTLGQGPEFLTYFQNEAQLEKSRLLSDRFSAERPKGSFSTLEIQRTEQGDSAMYLCASSSGQGARGYTFGSGTRLTVV.

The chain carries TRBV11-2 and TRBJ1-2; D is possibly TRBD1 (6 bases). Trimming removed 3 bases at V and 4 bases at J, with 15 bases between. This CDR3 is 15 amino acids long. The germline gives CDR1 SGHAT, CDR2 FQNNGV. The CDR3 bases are TGTGCCAGCAGCTTTCCAGGGGCCCGGGTCTATGGCTACACCTTC. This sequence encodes CASSFPGARVYGYTF.

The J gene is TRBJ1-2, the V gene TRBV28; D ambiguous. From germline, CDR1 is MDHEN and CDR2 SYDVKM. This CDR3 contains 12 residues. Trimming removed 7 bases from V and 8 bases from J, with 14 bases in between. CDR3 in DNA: TGTGCCAGCACTCTAGGCCATGGGGGCTACACCTTC. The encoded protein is CASTLGHGGYTF.

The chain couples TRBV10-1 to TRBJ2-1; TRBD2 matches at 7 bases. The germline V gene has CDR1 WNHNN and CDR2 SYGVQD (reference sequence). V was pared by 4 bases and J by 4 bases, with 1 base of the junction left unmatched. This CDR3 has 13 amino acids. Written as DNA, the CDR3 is TGCGCCAGCAGTGCTAGCGGTTACAATGAGCAGTTCTTC. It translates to CASSASGYNEQFF.

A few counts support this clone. CDR3 nucleotide sequence: TGTGCCAGCAGTTACCCAGGGCATAACGTGCATGAGCAGTTCTTC. The encoded protein is CASSYPGHNVHEQFF. The chain has TRBV6-5 and TRBJ2-1, with D tentatively TRBD1 (5 bases). This CDR3 is built from 15 residues. Germline V gene data show CDR1 as MNHEY and CDR2 as SVGAGI. V lost 2 bases, J lost 8 bases, and 16 bases lay in between.

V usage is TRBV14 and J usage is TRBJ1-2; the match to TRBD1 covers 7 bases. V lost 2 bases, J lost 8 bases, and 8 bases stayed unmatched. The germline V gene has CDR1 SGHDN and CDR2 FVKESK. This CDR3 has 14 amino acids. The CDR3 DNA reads TGTGCCAGCAGCCAAATGGGGACAGCCGGGGGCTACACCTTC. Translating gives CASSQMGTAGGYTF.

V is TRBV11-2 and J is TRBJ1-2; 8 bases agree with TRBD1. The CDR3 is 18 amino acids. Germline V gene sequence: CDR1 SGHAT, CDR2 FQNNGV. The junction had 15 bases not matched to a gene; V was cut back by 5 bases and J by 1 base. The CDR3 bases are TGTGCCAGCAGCCCTCCCTGGGCAGGGGGCGACATTAACTATGGCTACACCTTC. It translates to CASSPPWAGGDINYGYTF.

The CDR3 loop reads CASSNQDSPLEQYF. The CDR3 DNA follows: TGTGCCAGCTCGAATCAGGACTCCCCTCTGGAGCAGTACTTC. The rearrangement joins TRBV11-3 to TRBJ2-7; D may be TRBD2 (5 bases). This CDR3 region has 14 residues. V was cut by 8 bases and J by 7 bases, with 21 bases left in between. The germline V gene encodes CDR1 SGHNT and CDR2 YENEEA.

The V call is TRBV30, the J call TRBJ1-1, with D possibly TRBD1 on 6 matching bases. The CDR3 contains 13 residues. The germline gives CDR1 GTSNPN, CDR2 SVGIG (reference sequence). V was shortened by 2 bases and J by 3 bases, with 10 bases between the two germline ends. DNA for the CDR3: TGTGCCTGGAGTCCGACAGGAGACACTGAAGCTTTCTTT. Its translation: CAWSPTGDTEAFF.

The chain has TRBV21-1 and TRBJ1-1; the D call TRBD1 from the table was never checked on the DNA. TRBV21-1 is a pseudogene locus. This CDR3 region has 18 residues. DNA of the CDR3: TGTGCCAGCAGCAAAGTAGGGGACAGCCGGCCCCGCAGCACTGAAGCTTTCTTT. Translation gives CASSKVGDSRPRSTEAFF.

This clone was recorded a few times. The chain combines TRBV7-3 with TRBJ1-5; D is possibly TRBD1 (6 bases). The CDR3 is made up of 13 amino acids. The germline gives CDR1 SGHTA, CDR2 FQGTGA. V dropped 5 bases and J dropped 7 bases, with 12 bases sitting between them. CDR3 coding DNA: TGTGCCAGCAGCATGGCCAGGGGACAGCCCCAGCATTTT. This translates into CASSMARGQPQHF.